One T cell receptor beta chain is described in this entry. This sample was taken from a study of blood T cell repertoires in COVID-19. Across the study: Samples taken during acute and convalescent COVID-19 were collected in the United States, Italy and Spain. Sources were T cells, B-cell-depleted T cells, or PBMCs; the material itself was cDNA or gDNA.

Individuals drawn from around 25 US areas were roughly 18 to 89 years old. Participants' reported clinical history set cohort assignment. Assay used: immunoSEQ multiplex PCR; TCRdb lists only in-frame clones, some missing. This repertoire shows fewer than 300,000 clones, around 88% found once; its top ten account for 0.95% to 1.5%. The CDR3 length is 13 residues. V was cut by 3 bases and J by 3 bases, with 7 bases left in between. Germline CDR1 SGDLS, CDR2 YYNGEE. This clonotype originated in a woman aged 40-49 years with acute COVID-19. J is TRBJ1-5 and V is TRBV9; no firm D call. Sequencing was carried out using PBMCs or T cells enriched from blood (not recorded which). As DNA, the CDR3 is TGTGCCAGCAGCGACGAGGACAATCAGCCCCAGCATTTT. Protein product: CASSDEDNQPQHF.